This T cell receptor (beta chain) was found in a study of blood T cell repertoires in COVID-19. For the study at large: Sites across the United States, Italy and Spain contributed samples from acute and convalescent COVID-19. T cells, B-cell-depleted T cells, or PBMCs supplied cDNA or gDNA.

The CDR3 is 13 residues long. Looked up from germline, CDR1 is SGHNT and CDR2 is YYREEE (reference sequence). With respect to this clone: A junction end diverges from the germline sequence, so it may reflect a read error.

Authors' analysis steps: Reference gene primer amplification yielded estimated nucleated cell counts. Sequencing used immunoSEQ multiplex PCR; TCRdb keeps in-frame clones, though not all of them. From that table come the V and J calls and clone size; the DNA was used to work out D and trimming. The sample holds some 53,000 clones, 89% seen once. The clonotype was recovered from a man in his 60s with active COVID-19. Material for sequencing was peripheral blood. The chain uses TRBV5-4 and TRBJ2-5, with 7 bases lining up with TRBD1. CDR3 DNA: TGTGCCAGCAGCCGCGACAGGGAAGAGATCCAGTACTTC. It is translated as CASSRDREEIQYF. The variable domain in full, with the rest retrieved from reference TRBV5-4 and TRBJ2-5, is ETGVTQSPTHLIKTRGQQVTLRCSSQSGHNTVSWYQQALGQGPQFIFQYYREEENGRGNFPPRFSGLQFPNYSSELNVNALELDDSALYLCASSRDREEIQYFGPGTRLLVL.